Below, one T cell receptor (beta chain) is given with its context. Its antigen remains unidentified. All of the isolated RNA was reverse transcribed, so expressed TCRB transcripts were sequenced. The assay was immunoSEQ multiplex PCR, and TCRdb's table has in-frame clones only and misses some. The repertoire consists of just over 450,000 clones, with roughly 30% occurring once and the leading ten covering 0.05% to 0.065%. The source of the sample is a study of beta chain features in type 1 diabetes. Sorting based on CD45RO/CCR7/CD25/CD127/CD95/CD27 separated CD4+ naive, central memory, regulatory and stem cell-like memory cells. CDR3 length: 14 residues. Germline assignment: CDR1 SGHTA and CDR2 FQGNSA. Unmatched junction bases numbered 7, after V lost 5 bases and J lost 4 bases. Study-level results: Amplification by PCR could prefer shorter templates, with the same effect in patients and controls.

The chain joins TRBV7-2 to TRBJ2-5; 7 positions agree with TRBD1. The sequencing sample was made of naive CD4+ T cells from blood. The TCR was taken from a man in his late teens or twenties in good health. CDR3 coding DNA: TGTGCCAGCAGCACGAACAGGGGTCCAGAGACCCAGTACTTC. This gives the protein CASSTNRGPETQYF.